Here is one TCR beta chain with its context. The source of the sample is a study of blood T cell repertoires in COVID-19. Across the study: The United States, Italy and Spain supplied acute and convalescent COVID-19 samples. PBMCs, B-cell-depleted T cells, or T cells provided the cDNA or gDNA that made up the material.

This CDR3 contains 17 residues. Germline CDR1 is SGDLS and CDR2 is YYNGEE. V gave up 3 bases and J gave up 0 bases, with 15 bases separating them. While infection was still active, Seattle patients were enrolled and then followed longitudinally. This table comes from immunoSEQ multiplex PCR, and its TCRdb copy is limited to in-frame clones, with some not included. The sample lists approximately 440,000 clones, approximately 88% occurring once. Source material: peripheral blood. The rearrangement links TRBV9 to TRBJ1-4; D uncertain. This sequence originates from a woman aged 45-59 years with COVID-19, enrolled during active disease. The CDR3 DNA reads TGTGCCAGCAGCGCCCAGGCCACCTCTGCAACTAATGAAAAACTGTTTTTT. Protein: CASSAQATSATNEKLFF.